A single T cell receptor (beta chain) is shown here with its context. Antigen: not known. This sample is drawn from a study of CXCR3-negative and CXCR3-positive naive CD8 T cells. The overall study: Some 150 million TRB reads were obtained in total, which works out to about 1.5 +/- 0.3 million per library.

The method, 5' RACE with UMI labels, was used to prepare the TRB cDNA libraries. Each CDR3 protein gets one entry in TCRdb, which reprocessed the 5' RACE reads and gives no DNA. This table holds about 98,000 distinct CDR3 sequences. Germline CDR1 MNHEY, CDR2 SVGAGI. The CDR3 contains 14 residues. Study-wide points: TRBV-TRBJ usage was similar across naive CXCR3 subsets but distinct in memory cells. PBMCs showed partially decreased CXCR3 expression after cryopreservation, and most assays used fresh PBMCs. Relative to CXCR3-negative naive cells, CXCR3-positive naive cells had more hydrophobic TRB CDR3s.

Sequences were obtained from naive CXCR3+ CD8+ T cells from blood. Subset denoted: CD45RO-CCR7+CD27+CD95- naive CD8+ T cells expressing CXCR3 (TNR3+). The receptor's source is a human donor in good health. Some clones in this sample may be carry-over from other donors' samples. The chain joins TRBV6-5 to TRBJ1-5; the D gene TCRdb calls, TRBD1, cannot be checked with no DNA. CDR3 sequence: CASSYSLGAKPQHF.